The rows below give T cell receptor beta chains drawn from one sample of a study of cytomegalovirus exposure and HLA in healthy donors. Data came from immunoSEQ multiplex PCR; TCRdb stores just in-frame clones and leaves some out. The sample records roughly 220,000 clones, over 80% being singletons. The sequencing sample was made of PBMCs. Receptors originate from a woman younger than 30 in good health and CMV-seronegative. CDR3s include the opening cysteine and the closing phenylalanine or tryptophan. Each record gives: V gene, J gene, D gene, clone size, CDR3 DNA, CDR3 protein. The D gene is left open where the match is weak. Size is stated for part of the rows, as once, few or many counts, or as a class when the clone is expanded.

V: TRBV6-5; J: TRBJ1-2; D: NA; size: NA; DNA: TGTGCCAGCAGCCTTTCGGCCGACATCTATGGCTACACCTTC; CDR3: CASSLSADIYGYTF
V: TRBV28; J: TRBJ1-1; D: NA; size: NA; DNA: TGTGCCAGCGAAAGGGGTGGGACTGAAGCTTTCTTT; CDR3: CASERGGTEAFF
V: TRBV12-5; J: TRBJ1-1; D: NA; size: NA; DNA: TGTGCTAGTGGTTTGGCGGGCAGGGTTGGAGCTTTCTTT; CDR3: CASGLAGRVGAFF
V: TRBV27; J: TRBJ2-7; D: NA; size: NA; DNA: TGTGCCAGTCGCGGAGTCGCCTACGAGCAGTACTTC; CDR3: CASRGVAYEQYF
V: TRBV6-6; J: TRBJ2-2; D: NA; size: few; DNA: TGTGCCAGCAGTGGAGGACCTAGCGACCCGTTTTTT; CDR3: CASSGGPSDPFF
V: TRBV10-3; J: TRBJ1-5; D: NA; size: NA; DNA: TGTGCCATCACCTCAGGTCAGCCCCAGCATTTT; CDR3: CAITSGQPQHF
V: TRBV7-9; J: TRBJ1-1; D: NA; size: NA; DNA: TGTGCCAGCAGCTCCACAGGACGTAAGGCTGAAGCTTTCTTT; CDR3: CASSSTGRKAEAFF
V: TRBV19; J: TRBJ2-7; D: NA; size: NA; DNA: TGTGCCAGTAGTTCCCACCAGGGGCCGTACTCCTACGAGCAGTACTTC; CDR3: CASSSHQGPYSYEQYF
V: TRBV19; J: TRBJ1-6; D: TRBD1; size: few; DNA: TGTGCCAGTAGTCCGCCGGGACAGACAAATTCACCCCTCCACTTT; CDR3: CASSPPGQTNSPLHF
V: TRBV21-1; J: TRBJ1-1; D: NA; size: NA; DNA: TGTGCCAGCAGCAGGGCGGGTTGGGAGGACACTGAAGCTTTCTTT; CDR3: CASSRAGWEDTEAFF
V: TRBV9; J: TRBJ2-7; D: TRBD1; size: NA; DNA: TGTGCCAGCAGCGTAGCGAGGGGGCTCGGCTACGAGCAGTACTTC; CDR3: CASSVARGLGYEQYF
V: TRBV5-4; J: TRBJ1-5; D: NA; size: NA; DNA: TGTGCCAGCAGCTTGGACCGGGAGCCCCAGCATTTT; CDR3: CASSLDREPQHF
V: TRBV25-1; J: TRBJ1-5; D: TRBD1; size: NA; DNA: TGTGCCAGCAGTGAAAGTAAGGGACAGAGAAATCAGCCCCAGCATTTT; CDR3: CASSESKGQRNQPQHF
V: TRBV4-2; J: TRBJ2-1; D: NA; size: NA; DNA: TGTGCCAGCAGCCACCTGGGGGGGGGCGGGATCAGCTCCTACAATGAGCAGTTCTTC; CDR3: CASSHLGGGGISSYNEQFF
V: TRBV11-2; J: TRBJ1-1; D: NA; size: NA; DNA: TGTGCCAGCAGCTGGGGCGGTAGCACTGAAGCTTTCTTT; CDR3: CASSWGGSTEAFF
V: TRBV7-8; J: TRBJ1-1; D: TRBD1; size: NA; DNA: TGTGCCAGCAGCCGGCGGACAGGGGAAACTGAAGCTTTCTTT; CDR3: CASSRRTGETEAFF
V: TRBV5-6; J: TRBJ1-5; D: TRBD1; size: NA; DNA: TGTGCCAGCAGCTTTACAGGGGGCAATCTTAATCAGCCCCAGCATTTT; CDR3: CASSFTGGNLNQPQHF
V: TRBV25-1; J: TRBJ2-2; D: TRBD2; size: NA; DNA: TGTGCCAGCAGTGAATTGGCGGGAGTTGCCGGGGAGCTGTTTTTT; CDR3: CASSELAGVAGELFF
V: TRBV11-2; J: TRBJ1-2; D: TRBD1; size: NA; DNA: TGTGCCAGCAGCCCTGGGACAGGGGACTATGGCTACACCTTC; CDR3: CASSPGTGDYGYTF
V: TRBV25-1; J: TRBJ2-7; D: NA; size: NA; DNA: TGTGCCAGCAGTGGTGGAGGGGCGCACTACGAGCAGTACTTC; CDR3: CASSGGGAHYEQYF
V: TRBV15; J: TRBJ1-3; D: NA; size: NA; DNA: TGTGCCACCAGCAGAGGGGGGGACTCTGGAAACACCATATATTTT; CDR3: CATSRGGDSGNTIYF
V: TRBV2; J: TRBJ2-1; D: NA; size: NA; DNA: TGTGCCAGCCGACAGGGGAGGGACTACAATGAGCAGTTCTTC; CDR3: CASRQGRDYNEQFF
V: TRBV9; J: TRBJ1-4; D: TRBD1; size: NA; DNA: TGTGCCAGCAGCGTAGCAGGGGGCGGGGATGAAAAACTGTTTTTT; CDR3: CASSVAGGGDEKLFF
V: TRBV18; J: TRBJ1-2; D: TRBD1; size: NA; DNA: TGTGCCAGCTCACCTCTCCCGGGACAGGGGTCTTACAACTTCTATGGCTACACCTTC; CDR3: CASSPLPGQGSYNFYGYTF
V: TRBV27; J: TRBJ2-5; D: NA; size: NA; DNA: TGTGCCAGCAGTTTACGGTTGCAAGAGACCCAGTACTTC; CDR3: CASSLRLQETQYF
V: TRBV18; J: TRBJ1-1; D: NA; size: NA; DNA: TGTGCCAGCTCATCTCAATCGGGACTGGTTAACACTGAAGCTTTCTTT; CDR3: CASSSQSGLVNTEAFF
V: TRBV6-6; J: TRBJ2-1; D: TRBD2; size: few; DNA: TGTGCCAGCAGCCCGAGCCCCAGCGGGGTATACAATGAGCAGTTCTTC; CDR3: CASSPSPSGVYNEQFF
V: TRBV19; J: TRBJ1-2; D: TRBD1; size: NA; DNA: TGTGCCAGTAGTGCTGCAGGGGGCGGTTTCTATGGCTACACCTTC; CDR3: CASSAAGGGFYGYTF
V: TRBV5-1; J: TRBJ2-3; D: TRBD2; size: NA; DNA: TGCGCCAGCAGCTTACGACTAGCGGGAGGGCCAGGCACAGATACGCAGTATTTT; CDR3: CASSLRLAGGPGTDTQYF
V: TRBV11-2; J: TRBJ1-1; D: TRBD1; size: NA; DNA: TGTGCCAGCAGCTTGGCGTGGACAGGGCCGAGAACTTTCTTT; CDR3: CASSLAWTGPRTFF
V: TRBV29-1; J: TRBJ2-7; D: NA; size: once; DNA: TGCAGCGCGCGGCCTTACGGGGGAGCCTACGAGCAGTACTTC; CDR3: CSARPYGGAYEQYF
V: TRBV5-1; J: TRBJ2-3; D: NA; size: NA; DNA: TGCGCCAGCAGCTCTCGATGGCCCGGGACTTGGACAGATACGCAGTATTTT; CDR3: CASSSRWPGTWTDTQYF
V: TRBV5-1; J: TRBJ2-7; D: NA; size: NA; DNA: TGCGCCAGCAGCTTGTACGGTAGTACCTACGAGCAGTACTTC; CDR3: CASSLYGSTYEQYF
V: TRBV27; J: TRBJ2-7; D: TRBD2; size: NA; DNA: TGTGCCAGCAGTTTTTCTGGACTAGTCTACGAGCAGTACTTC; CDR3: CASSFSGLVYEQYF
V: TRBV28; J: TRBJ1-2; D: NA; size: NA; DNA: TGTGCCAGCAGAGCTGCCGCACCCACCCGCCTCGGGGTTTGGGGCTACACCTTC; CDR3: CASRAAAPTRLGVWGYTF
V: TRBV18; J: TRBJ1-3; D: NA; size: NA; DNA: TGTGCCAGCTCACCAATCCTGGACATCTCTGGAAACACCATATATTTT; CDR3: CASSPILDISGNTIYF
V: TRBV6-6; J: TRBJ2-7; D: NA; size: NA; DNA: TGTGCCAGCAGTTACAGAGGCGTACTCTCCTACGAGCAGTACTTC; CDR3: CASSYRGVLSYEQYF
V: TRBV11-3; J: TRBJ2-7; D: TRBD2; size: NA; DNA: TGTGCCAGCAGCTTAGATAGCGGGACCGCGACCTACGAGCAGTACTTC; CDR3: CASSLDSGTATYEQYF
V: TRBV30; J: TRBJ1-2; D: NA; size: NA; DNA: TGTGCCTGGAGTGGCGACAGATTCTATGGCTACACCTTC; CDR3: CAWSGDRFYGYTF
V: TRBV29-1; J: TRBJ1-1; D: TRBD1; size: NA; DNA: TGCAGCGTTATTTGGGACAGAGGTTACACTGAAGCTTTCTTT; CDR3: CSVIWDRGYTEAFF
V: TRBV7-6; J: TRBJ1-5; D: NA; size: once; DNA: TGTGCCAGCAGCTTAGGGGCAGCTAGCAATCAGCCCCAGCATTTT; CDR3: CASSLGAASNQPQHF
V: TRBV25-1; J: TRBJ2-3; D: TRBD2; size: NA; DNA: TGTGCCAGCAGACCGATAGCGGGACGGCCCCCAGATACGCAGTATTTT; CDR3: CASRPIAGRPPDTQYF
V: TRBV27; J: TRBJ2-7; D: TRBD1; size: NA; DNA: TGTGCCAGCAGCCCGGACAGGGGGTTGTACGAGCAGTACTTC; CDR3: CASSPDRGLYEQYF
V: TRBV5-1; J: TRBJ1-4; D: TRBD1; size: NA; DNA: TGCGCCAGCAGCTTGACGGGACAGTGGGATGAAAAACTGTTTTTT; CDR3: CASSLTGQWDEKLFF
V: TRBV27; J: TRBJ1-2; D: NA; size: NA; DNA: TGTGCCAGCAGCCCCATCGGAGCCGCGGGGGGCTACACCTTC; CDR3: CASSPIGAAGGYTF